Shown below are 9 T cell receptor beta chains from a single sample sequenced in a study of T cell responses to AZD1222 COVID-19 vaccine. Sequencing used immunoSEQ multiplex PCR; TCRdb keeps in-frame clones, though not all of them. The data show 80,000 to 100,000 clones, around 92% seen once. Source: peripheral blood, taken on day 0 of MenACWY control vaccination. These receptors all stem from an adult in good health.

The J gene is TRBJ1-3, the V gene TRBV3-1 (or the pseudogene TRBV3-2); D gene unclear. With 2 bases removed from V and 2 bases from J, the gap between germline ends came to 7 bases. This CDR3 is 14 amino acids long. Germline CDR1 is LGHDT and CDR2 is YNNKEL (reference sequence). Written as DNA, the CDR3 is TGTGCCAGCAGCCAACGCGAGGCTGGAAACACCATATATTTT. Translating gives CASSQREAGNTIYF.

The rearrangement uses TRBV5-1 and TRBJ2-5, with unresolved D. Germline V gives CDR1 SGHRS, CDR2 YFSETQ. Trimming removed 5 bases from V and 0 bases from J, with 11 bases in between. CDR3 length: 14 residues. The CDR3 is CASSYAGNQETQYF. The DNA of the CDR3 is TGCGCCAGCAGTTACGCAGGAAACCAAGAGACCCAGTACTTC.

This sequence joins TRBV5-5 and TRBJ2-2; D gene unclear. From germline, CDR1 is SGHKS and CDR2 YYEKEE (reference sequence). CDR3 length: 13 residues. Trimming removed 5 bases at V and 1 base at J, with 6 bases between. CDR3 amino acids: CASRRRNTGELFF. The CDR3 DNA is TGTGCCAGCAGAAGAAGGAACACCGGGGAGCTGTTTTTT.

V usage is TRBV5-6 and J usage is TRBJ2-7, with a tentative D call TRBD1 (6 bases). The CDR3 runs 13 residues. The V end was cut by 1 base, the J end by 6 bases, with 11 bases between. Germline V gene lookup returns CDR1 SGHDT and CDR2 YYEEEE. The CDR3 region is CASSLQGYAEQYF. The CDR3 DNA reads TGTGCCAGCAGCTTGCAGGGGTATGCCGAGCAGTACTTC.

This chain uses TRBV16 with TRBJ1-6; the D is unclear. The CDR3 contains 13 residues. V was clipped by 2 bases and J by 10 bases, with 9 bases between them. Germline V CDR1 and CDR2: KGHSY, FQNENV. The CDR3 loop reads CASSQGRASPLHF. The CDR3 DNA is TGTGCCAGCAGCCAAGGACGGGCCTCACCCCTCCACTTT.

This chain links TRBV4-1 with TRBJ2-7; D ambiguous. CDR1 and CDR2 from the germline V gene are MGHRA and YSYEKL. V was cut by 1 base and J by 2 bases, with 6 bases left in between. This CDR3 has 13 residues. The CDR3 loop is CASSQGRAYEQYF. CDR3 DNA: TGCGCCAGCAGCCAAGGACGGGCCTACGAGCAGTACTTC.

The V call is TRBV9, the J call TRBJ1-3; maybe TRBD1 (5 bases). The CDR3 totals 15 residues. Germline CDR1 SGDLS, CDR2 YYNGEE. With 0 bases removed from V and 4 bases from J, the gap between germline ends came to 11 bases. CDR3 region: CASSVAWGFGNTIYF. As DNA, the CDR3 is TGTGCCAGCAGCGTAGCTTGGGGGTTCGGAAACACCATATATTTT.

The chain carries TRBV9 and TRBJ1-4; TRBD1 matches at 9 bases. Trimming took 5 bases from V and 2 from J; bases not matched to a gene: 4. The CDR3 consists of 15 residues. CDR1 and CDR2 from the germline V gene are SGDLS and YYNGEE. The CDR3 sequence is CASSLTGGTNEKLFF. CDR3 bases: TGTGCCAGCAGTCTAACAGGGGGCACTAATGAAAAACTGTTTTTT.

The chain recombines TRBV7-3 with TRBJ1-1; the D gene is possibly TRBD1 (5 bases). CDR1 and CDR2 from the germline V gene are SGHTA and FQGTGA. Trimming shortened V by 4 bases and J by 2 bases, and 14 bases separated the two germline ends. The CDR3 has 15 residues. The CDR3, as DNA: TGTGCCAGCAGCTCCCCGGACAAGTCAAACACTGAAGCTTTCTTT. Protein sequence: CASSSPDKSNTEAFF.